This T cell receptor beta chain was identified during a study of T cell repertoires in cytomegalovirus infection. On the study more broadly: Shared public TCR beta signatures pointed to both CMV infection and a matching HLA type. Broader study findings: The response measured ex vivo was dominated by TCR beta clonotypes (HLA-C-restricted and CMV-specific). CMV carriers having the relevant HLA were flagged by cumulative public TCR beta family frequency.

Of note for this clonotype: Its antigen is still unknown.

The CDR3 spans 16 residues. Germline loops: CDR1 LGHDT, CDR2 YNNKEL (reference sequence). J gave up 2 bases and V 4 bases, and 8 bases lay outside the gene matches. TCRdb independently ran MiXCR on the reads; one entry per CDR3 protein. The sample has some 700,000 distinct CDR3 sequences, approximately 34% seen once. The source of this sequence is a human donor in good health (CMV status not recorded). Some clones in this sample may be carry-over from other donors' samples. V gene TRBV3-1 combines with J gene TRBJ1-1; 9 bases line up with TRBD1. The specimen was PBMCs. Here the CDR3 DNA reads TGTGCCAGCAGCCTCATACCGGGACAGGGTAACACTGAAGCTTTCTTT. Encoded protein: CASSLIPGQGNTEAFF. Full variable domain (outside the CDR3, taken from reference TRBV3-1 and TRBJ1-1): DTAVSQTPKYLVTQMGNDKSIKCEQNLGHDTMYWYKQDSKKFLKIMFSYNNKELIINETVPNRFSPKSPDKAHLNLHINSLELGDSAVYFCASSLIPGQGNTEAFFGQGTRLTVV.